Here is one T cell receptor beta chain with its context. Antigen specificity is unknown. This record comes from a study of OX40 agonist ivuxolimab in advanced cancers. Profiled with immunoSEQ multiplex PCR; TCRdb holds only in-frame clones, not every one. The table shows 65,000 to 95,000 clones, with approximately 90% occurring only once. Overall study results and limits: There were, on average, more expanded clones in CD8+ T cells than in CD4+. Expanded peripheral T-cell antigen specificity went undetermined. Clonal expansion from baseline to week 6 occurred in both CD4+ and CD8+ T cells.

The TCR sequence derives from an adult with an advanced solid tumor such as melanoma, head and neck, liver or kidney cancer. Source: CD4+ or CD8+ T cells sorted from blood, taken in a trial of the OX40 agonist ivuxolimab.

In nucleotides, the CDR3 is TGCAGTGCTACCCTGCAAGAGACCCAGTACTTC. Translating gives CSATLQETQYF. This rearrangement joins TRBV20-1 to TRBJ2-5; D gene unclear. The CDR3 runs 11 residues. Germline CDR1 is DFQATT and CDR2 is SNEGSKA (reference sequence). V was cut by 4 bases and J by 2 bases, with 5 bases left in between.